This T cell receptor beta chain stems from a study of blood T cell repertoires in COVID-19 (dated by TCRdb to about 2020). For the study in its entirety: The collaborator samples originated in the United States, Italy and Spain and spanned the acute and convalescent phases of COVID-19. Samples came from the ongoing ImmuneRACE study (first 160 participants) plus 1,254 subjects from 6 global collaborators. The repertoires were released in a freely available public database intended as a resource for research on the immune response to SARS-CoV-2. The sample metadata nearly always contained a de-identified subject ID, COVID-19 status, age in years and sex. Where available, HLA class I and class II types were obtained from metadata supplied by the sample provider rather than from assay-based typing. The material from the prospective study consisted of cDNA or gDNA derived from T cells, B-cell-depleted T cells, or PBMCs. Deeply sampled blood TCRbeta repertoires from subjects exposed to, actively infected with, or recovered from COVID-19 were included in the dataset.

On this clone: The antigen this receptor binds is unknown. Base quality data are lacking; no much larger clone is found one base away.

The paper's findings and limits, for the study overall: The amount of clinical and demographic metadata varied by source and participant and was provided uncurated.

Taken from the germline V gene (reference sequence), the CDR1 and CDR2 loops are DFQATT and SNEGSKA. The V and J ends are trimmed by 7 bases and 5 bases, leaving 11 bases between them. Including the terminal cysteine and phenylalanine, the CDR3 comprises 11 residues. Only the CDR3 DNA is retained, 33 bases long and in frame from the first base. Whole blood was collected in K2EDTA tubes by collaborating institutions according to the institutions' own protocols. For TCRbeta analysis, collaborators shipped samples in one of three forms: frozen whole blood, isolated PBMCs, or DNA extracted from either of those sample types. TCRbeta CDR3 regions were amplified from genomic DNA using the immunoSEQ Assay, a bias-controlled multiplex PCR. Under the source paper's analysis protocol: Nucleated cell counts per sample were estimated from amplification of reference gene primers within the assay. To quantify the absolute abundance of each unique TCRbeta CDR3 rearrangement, sequence reads were collapsed and filtered. For each sample, productive Simpson clonality was calculated as the square root of Simpson's diversity index across productive rearrangements. TCRdb took over this immuneACCESS table, retaining in-frame rearrangements with V and J assigned. Such tables are incomplete; in checked studies, under half of the missing clones stem from an unresolved V gene, and the remainder is unexplained. For V, J and clone size, that table is used; D and trimming come from the DNA. The sample table shows 65,000 to 90,000 clones, and around four fifths are seen once. The biggest ten clones account for 2.5% of the sample.

This clonotype was sampled from an elderly man with active or convalescent COVID-19. Rearrangement joined TRBV20-1 to TRBJ1-1; no D segment can be confidently identified. Sequenced material: peripheral blood. The nucleotides read TGCAGTGTCGAGGATGAGACTGAAGCTTTCTTT. Its protein is CSVEDETEAFF.